Below, 10 T cell receptor beta chains from the same sample are listed, as sequenced in a study of response to subunit inactivated influenza vaccine. TCRdb processed the RT-PCR reads anew with MiXCR; each CDR3 protein has one entry. This table has 300,000 to 350,000 distinct CDR3 sequences, 22% appearing once. The sequencing here drew on PBMCs from blood, taken 21 months after vaccination. The receptors shown here come from a man in his fifties or sixties who received an inactivated influenza vaccine.

The chain recombines TRBV5-5 with TRBJ1-5; D call uncertain. Trimming pared 0 bases from V and 2 bases from J, leaving 6 bases between. Germline assignment: CDR1 SGHKS and CDR2 YYEKEE (reference sequence). The CDR3 has 14 residues. CDR3 bases: TGTGCCAGCAGCTTGGGGTTCGGCAATCAGCCCCAGCATTTT. Its translation is CASSLGFGNQPQHF.

This clonotype has a handful of counts. The V gene is TRBV20-1, the J gene TRBJ2-1; no clear D. The CDR3 has 14 residues. Germline-derived CDR1 and CDR2 are DFQATT and SNEGSKA (reference sequence). Between the trimmed V and J ends, which lost 2 bases and 0 bases, there was a span of 8 bases. The CDR3 region has the DNA TGCAGTGCTAGACCGAGGAGCTCCTACAATGAGCAGTTCTTC. This gives the protein CSARPRSSYNEQFF.

In this sample, this clonotype turned up many times. The V and J genes are TRBV4-1 and TRBJ2-7; D may be TRBD2 (6 bases). The V and J ends lost 3 bases and 0 bases respectively, with 18 bases between them. The V gene's germline CDR1 is MGHRA and CDR2 YSYEKL. The CDR3 spans 17 residues. CDR3: CASSHPRGTLASYEQYF. CDR3 in DNA: TGCGCCAGCAGCCATCCTCGCGGGACTCTAGCCTCCTACGAGCAGTACTTC.

The V and J genes are TRBV25-1 and TRBJ1-1, with 11 nucleotides matching TRBD1. Germline-derived CDR1 and CDR2 are MGHDK and SYGVNS. V lost 2 bases and J lost 2; bases outside the gene matches: 4. This CDR3 region has 16 residues. CDR3 nucleotides: TGTGCCAGCAGTGAACCCGGGACAGGGGGAAACACTGAAGCTTTCTTT. This codes for CASSEPGTGGNTEAFF.

This clonotype was counted only a few times. The gene calls are TRBV3-1 and TRBJ1-6; TRBD1 is a possible D gene (6 bases). Deletions cut 3 bases from V and 4 bases from J, with 10 bases between. Germline CDR1 is LGHDT and CDR2 is YNNKEL (reference sequence). The CDR3 is made up of 15 amino acids. The CDR3 sequence: CASSQGAVYNSPLHF. The DNA for the CDR3 is TGTGCCAGCAGCCAGGGGGCTGTATATAATTCACCCCTCCACTTT.

This clonotype turned up a few times. The chain carries TRBV20-1 and TRBJ2-5; tentatively, D is TRBD2 (6 bases). V lost 3 bases to trimming and J lost 5 bases, with 13 bases between them. Per the germline V gene, CDR1 is DFQATT and CDR2 is SNEGSKA (reference sequence). This CDR3 contains 13 residues. Written as DNA, the CDR3 is TGCAGTGCTAGTCAGCGCCGGGGGGAGACCCAGTACTTC. Its protein product is CSASQRRGETQYF.

The CDR3 sequence: CASSQEASWPQETQYF. DNA for the CDR3: TGCGCCAGCAGCCAAGAGGCGTCCTGGCCCCAAGAGACCCAGTACTTC. The V and J genes are TRBV4-1 and TRBJ2-5; D is ambiguous. The CDR3 is 16 amino acids. CDR1 is MGHRA and CDR2 is YSYEKL in the germline V gene. The V gene lost 0 bases and the J gene lost 1 base, with 12 bases spanning the gap.

The chain combines TRBV29-1 with TRBJ2-7; weak D call: TRBD1 (5 bases). Trimming pared 7 bases from V and 2 bases from J, leaving 12 bases between. Germline V lookup: CDR1 SQVTM, CDR2 ANQGSEA. The CDR3 consists of 12 residues. The CDR3 here is CSASDSTYEQYF. DNA for the CDR3: TGCAGCGCCTCAGACAGTACCTACGAGCAGTACTTC.

This clonotype was detected a few times. The J gene is TRBJ1-2, the V gene TRBV4-2, with D maybe TRBD1 (5 bases). The V end was cut by 0 bases, the J end by 6 bases, with 14 bases between. This CDR3 has 15 amino acids. CDR1 is LGHNA, CDR2 YNFKEQ, per germline. CDR3 in DNA: TGTGCCAGCAGCCAAGAATCGGCAGGGTCAAATGGCTACACCTTC. Translated, it gives CASSQESAGSNGYTF.

This clonotype was seen only a few times. The gene calls are TRBV12-3 or TRBV12-4 and TRBJ1-3, with D perhaps TRBD1 (6 bases). The CDR3 is 14 amino acids. Trimming removed 6 bases at V and 0 bases at J, with 9 bases between. For the CDR3, the DNA is TGTGCCAGCAGGGAACAGGGCTCTGGAAACACCATATATTTT. Translated: CASREQGSGNTIYF.